The present T cell receptor (beta chain) was sequenced within a study of OX40 agonist ivuxolimab in advanced cancers. Study context: The study enrolled dose-escalation patients with hepatocellular carcinoma, melanoma, renal cell or head and neck cancer. The group had a mean age of about 65 years, ranged from 23 to 79, and was 80% to 85% male.

The study's findings and limits: By week 6 at 0.1 to 3.0 mg/kg, blood CD4+ and CD8+ T cells had expanded clonally. Which antigen the expanded peripheral T cells recognized is unknown.

Some clones are missing from TCRdb's copy, which holds only in-frame ones; the method was immunoSEQ multiplex PCR. The top ten clones hold approximately 0.3% of a sample with tens of thousands of clones, nearly 90% of them seen once. A remark on this clone: What it binds is unknown.

The receptor's source is an adult with an advanced solid tumor such as melanoma, head and neck, liver or kidney cancer. The specimen was CD4+ or CD8+ T cells sorted from blood, collected in a trial of the OX40 agonist ivuxolimab.

The CDR3 sequence: CASSSPRTGWSPLHF. Written as DNA, the CDR3 is TGTGCCAGCAGCAGCCCCAGGACAGGGTGGTCACCCCTCCACTTT. The chain carries TRBV5-8 and TRBJ1-6, with 8 positions matching TRBD1. Germline lookup yields CDR1 SGHTS and CDR2 YDEGEE. The CDR3 spans 15 residues. V lost 4 bases and J lost 10; bases outside the gene matches: 10.